This T cell receptor (beta chain) was sequenced in a study of PD-1 blockade in classical Hodgkin lymphoma. Germline trimming cut 0 bases from V and 1 base from J; bases unmatched to any gene: 4. The CDR3 has 16 amino acids. CDR1 MNHEY and CDR2 SVGAGI come from the germline V gene. Regarding time point: cycle 4 day 1 (C4D1), after 6 weeks of nivolumab. Each patient's relapse followed autologous stem cell transplantation, and brentuximab vedotin exposure varied. Researchers used magnetic negative selection to pull out pure CD4+ T cells from thawed PBMCs. TCRdb's copy holds only in-frame clones and misses some; the assay was immunoSEQ multiplex PCR. The table has approximately 29,000 clones, approximately 80% seen once; the top ten hold 0.5% to 0.7%.

The source is a human donor with classical Hodgkin lymphoma. The material was CD4+ T cells from blood, obtained before the fourth cycle of nivolumab. The chain recombines TRBV6-5 with TRBJ2-5, with 8 bases that match TRBD2. CDR3 sequence reads: CASSYSGSGSQETQYF. The CDR3 DNA reads TGTGCCAGCAGTTACTCGGGGAGCGGGAGCCAAGAGACCCAGTACTTC.